This TCR beta chain emerged from a study of blood T cell repertoires in COVID-19. From germline, CDR1 is MDHEN and CDR2 SYDVKM. The CDR3 has 18 residues. J gave up 2 bases and V 6 bases, and 15 bases lay outside the gene matches. Method: immunoSEQ multiplex PCR; TCRdb's copy keeps in-frame clones and lacks some. The data show approximately 77,000 clones, with 60% to 80% seen just once and approximately 16% held by the top ten. This clone was seen repeatedly, ten times or more. The TCR was taken from a man in his 70s with active or convalescent COVID-19. The chain couples TRBV28 to TRBJ2-7, with 11 bases lining up with TRBD2. Input material: peripheral blood. CDR3 nucleotide sequence: TGTGCCAGCAGCTCGCCACGATCCGGACTAGCGGGCACCTACGAGCAGTACTTC. Its protein product is CASSSPRSGLAGTYEQYF.